The 30 T cell receptor beta chains reported below all come from one sample, sequenced in a study of blood T cell repertoires in COVID-19. The table came from immunoSEQ multiplex PCR; TCRdb's copy has only in-frame clones and leaves some out. The sample records more than 90,000 clones, about 80% being singletons. Material: peripheral blood. The origin of the receptors is a man aged 70-80 years with acute or convalescent COVID-19.

The chain uses TRBV5-1 and TRBJ2-1; TRBD1 aligns across 9 bases. The CDR3 has 16 residues. J lost 7 bases, V lost 1 base, and 9 bases had no gene match. Germline loops: CDR1 SGHRS, CDR2 YFSETQ. This CDR3 is CASSLPKGQGRNEQFF. The CDR3 bases are TGCGCCAGCAGCTTGCCTAAGGGACAGGGAAGGAATGAGCAGTTCTTC. The full variable domain, in which reference TRBV5-1 and TRBJ2-1 provide the parts outside the CDR3, is KAGVTQTPRYLIKTRGQQVTLSCSPISGHRSVSWYQQTPGQGLQFLFEYFSETQRNKGNFPGRFSGRQFSNSRSEMNVSTLELGDSALYLCASSLPKGQGRNEQFFGPGTRLTVL.

The rearrangement joins TRBV9 to TRBJ1-5; D possibly corresponds to TRBD1 (6 bases). The V end lost 3 bases, the J end lost 4 bases, and 8 bases lay between the germline ends. CDR3 length equals 13 residues. Germline V gene data show CDR1 as SGDLS and CDR2 as YYNGEE. The CDR3 sequence is CASSAGQNQPQHF. CDR3 DNA sequence: TGTGCCAGCAGCGCGGGACAAAATCAGCCCCAGCATTTT.

This chain connects TRBV5-1 to TRBJ1-6, with TRBD1 matching 10 bases. The CDR3 loop spans 15 amino acids. Germline V gives CDR1 SGHRS, CDR2 YFSETQ. V trimming: 4 bases; J trimming: 6 bases; junction bases outside the gene matches: 4. The CDR3 coding sequence is TGCGCCAGCAGCCTCGGGACAGGGGTTAATTCACCCCTCCACTTT. Amino acid sequence: CASSLGTGVNSPLHF.

The chain carries TRBV6-5 and TRBJ1-5; TRBD1 matches at 8 bases. The junction had 6 bases not matched to a gene; V was cut back by 6 bases and J by 11 bases. CDR1 and CDR2 from the germline V gene are MNHEY and SVGAGI. This CDR3 has 12 residues. CDR3 DNA sequence: TGTGCCAGCAGCACTGGACAGGGTGCCCAGCATTTT. It encodes CASSTGQGAQHF.

The rearrangement links TRBV28 to TRBJ2-3; TRBD2 matches 10 bases. Germline V gene lookup returns CDR1 MDHEN and CDR2 SYDVKM. Trimming cost V 4 bases and J 5 bases; bases outside gene matches: 12. This CDR3 comprises 17 residues. DNA for the CDR3: TGTGCCAGCAGTTCCCCCGTTCTAGCGGGAGTTGGAGATACGCAGTATTTT. Protein sequence: CASSSPVLAGVGDTQYF.

The chain links TRBV11-3 to TRBJ2-5; 8 nucleotides match TRBD1. Germline V CDR1 and CDR2: SGHNT, YENEEA. The CDR3 spans 16 residues. V was clipped by 1 base and J by 0 bases; unmatched bases: 4. The CDR3 region has the DNA TGTGCCAGCAGCTTAGGGACAGGGTCCAACCAAGAGACCCAGTACTTC. Translated, it gives CASSLGTGSNQETQYF.

This chain connects TRBV9 to TRBJ2-7, with D perhaps TRBD1 (6 bases). CDR1 SGDLS and CDR2 YYNGEE come from the germline V gene. V lost 0 bases to trimming and J lost 4 bases, with 11 bases between them. The CDR3 length is 14 residues. CDR3 sequence reads: CASSVGRRGYEQYF. Written as DNA, the CDR3 is TGTGCCAGCAGCGTAGGTCGCAGGGGTTACGAGCAGTACTTC.

The J gene is TRBJ1-5, the V gene TRBV2; no reliable D call. Trimming cost V 6 bases and J 3 bases, with 9 bases left between them. CDR3 length equals 13 residues. Germline CDR1 reads SNHLY; CDR2 reads FYNNEI. Here the CDR3 DNA reads TGTGCCAGCAGGGCTCAGTACAATCAGCCCCAGCATTTT. Protein: CASRAQYNQPQHF. The variable domain in full, completed from reference TRBV2 and TRBJ1-5, reads EPEVTQTPSHQVTQMGQEVILRCVPISNHLYFYWYRQILGQKVEFLVSFYNNEISEKSEIFDDQFSVERPDGSNFTLKIRSTKLEDSAMYFCASRAQYNQPQHFGDGTRLSIL.

V gene TRBV9 combines with J gene TRBJ2-1; D is uncertain. V dropped 4 bases and J dropped 3 bases, with 14 bases sitting between them. CDR1 is SGDLS, CDR2 YYNGEE, per germline. The CDR3 covers 15 residues. CDR3 coding DNA: TGTGCCAGCAGCTCTGGGCCCTTAAGCTACAATGAGCAGTTCTTC. Its translation is CASSSGPLSYNEQFF. Based on the CDR3 plus reference TRBV9 and TRBJ2-1, the full variable domain is DSGVTQTPKHLITATGQRVTLRCSPRSGDLSVYWYQQSLDQGLQFLIQYYNGEERAKGNILERFSAQQFPDLHSELNLSSLELGDSALYFCASSSGPLSYNEQFFGPGTRLTVL.

This clone was seen only a few times. This chain connects TRBV6-5 to TRBJ2-2; 7 bases are shared with TRBD1. Per the germline V gene, CDR1 is MNHEY and CDR2 is SVGAGI. CDR3 length equals 14 residues. V lost 10 bases to trimming and J lost 6 bases; unmatched junction nucleotides: 11. The CDR3 region has the DNA TGTGCCACGTCGGGACAGAGTTATTCCGGGGAGCTGTTTTTT. Translating gives CATSGQSYSGELFF.

This chain links TRBV20-1 with TRBJ1-4; no firm D call. This CDR3 contains 13 residues. Germline-derived CDR1 and CDR2 are DFQATT and SNEGSKA (reference sequence). V lost 3 bases and J 7 bases, leaving 12 bases between the germline ends. CDR3 DNA sequence: TGCAGTGCTAGTAGGTCCGGCGGTGAAAAACTGTTTTTT. Residues: CSASRSGGEKLFF.

This clone was observed a few times. This chain joins TRBV5-6 and TRBJ1-2; tentatively, D is TRBD1 (6 bases). V lost 1 base and J 5 bases, leaving 12 bases between the germline ends. CDR1 SGHDT and CDR2 YYEEEE come from the germline V gene. The CDR3 has 14 residues. DNA for the CDR3: TGTGCCAGCAGCTTGTTACAGGGCACTTATGGCTACACCTTC. Amino acids: CASSLLQGTYGYTF.

The CDR3 DNA reads TGCGCCAGCAGCCAACAAGGACAGGGGGCCGCAAACTATGGCTACACCTTC. Amino acids: CASSQQGQGAANYGYTF. V usage is TRBV4-3 and J usage is TRBJ1-2; 11 bases line up with TRBD1. The junction had 7 bases not matched to a gene; V was cut back by 2 bases and J by 2 bases. This CDR3 comprises 17 residues. Germline lookup yields CDR1 LGHNA and CDR2 YSLEER.

The chain has TRBV12-3 or TRBV12-4 and TRBJ2-7, with no clear D. CDR3 length equals 13 residues. Trimming removed 5 bases at V and 7 bases at J, with 15 bases between. CDR3 DNA sequence: TGTGCCAGCAGTGACCAGGATCTGGGTGAGCAGTACTTC. Translating it yields CASSDQDLGEQYF.

The rearrangement joins TRBV9 to TRBJ2-3; 8 nucleotides match TRBD2. V trimming: 5 bases; J trimming: 4 bases; junction bases outside the gene matches: 12. CDR1 and CDR2 (germline): SGDLS, YYNGEE. This CDR3 region has 16 residues. The CDR3 loop is CASRLAEREWADTQYF. The CDR3 DNA follows: TGTGCCAGCAGGTTAGCCGAGCGGGAGTGGGCAGATACGCAGTATTTT.

This clone was observed a few times. The rearrangement uses TRBV5-1 and TRBJ2-3; 8 bases align to TRBD1. J was trimmed by 0 bases and V by 3 bases; bases with no gene match: 3. The germline CDR1 and CDR2 sequences are SGHRS and YFSETQ. The CDR3 has 15 amino acids. The CDR3 loop reads CASSSWTGSTDTQYF. The CDR3 coding sequence is TGCGCCAGCAGCTCCTGGACAGGGAGCACAGATACGCAGTATTTT.

The CDR3 coding sequence is TGTGCCAGCAGCTCTGACAGTTCTTCCTACGAGCAGTACTTC. Its protein product is CASSSDSSSYEQYF. This rearrangement joins TRBV6-9 to TRBJ2-7, with D perhaps matching TRBD1 (5 bases). With 6 bases removed from V and 1 base from J, the gap between germline ends came to 13 bases. Germline V gives CDR1 MNHGY, CDR2 SVAAGI. The CDR3 has 14 residues.

The chain employs TRBV4-1 and TRBJ2-1; a possible D gene is TRBD2 (5 bases). Germline CDR1 MGHRA, CDR2 YSYEKL. Trimming removed 4 bases from V and 5 bases from J, with 12 bases in between. The CDR3 is 14 residues long. This chain's CDR3 is CASSPLRGHNEQFF. The CDR3 DNA follows: TGCGCCAGCAGCCCCCTCAGAGGGCACAATGAGCAGTTCTTC.

This chain uses TRBV24-1 with TRBJ1-2, with 7 positions matching TRBD1. The CDR3 is 12 residues long. The J segment lost 8 bases and the V segment lost 9 bases, leaving 8 bases of the junction unmatched. Germline V gives CDR1 KGHDR, CDR2 SFDVKD. CDR3 coding DNA: TGTGCCACCGAGGGAACAGGGGAAGGCTACACCTTC. Translated: CATEGTGEGYTF.

The CDR3 DNA is TGCGCCAGCAGCTTGACATATGCCTACGAGCAGTACTTC. This translates into CASSLTYAYEQYF. This rearrangement joins TRBV5-1 to TRBJ2-7; D ambiguous. Germline loops: CDR1 SGHRS, CDR2 YFSETQ. Trimming removed 1 base at V and 2 bases at J, with 7 bases between. The CDR3 contains 13 residues.

A single count supports this clone. The chain combines TRBV12-5 with TRBJ1-2, with TRBD1 matching 7 bases. The CDR3 sequence is 16 residues long. Germline V gene data show CDR1 as LGHNT and CDR2 as FRNRAP. The V segment lost 0 bases and the J segment 4 bases; nucleotides outside the gene matches: 8. This CDR3 reads CASGLVPGRGIYGYTF. Here the CDR3 DNA reads TGTGCTAGTGGTTTGGTACCGGGCAGGGGGATCTATGGCTACACCTTC.

The chain links TRBV7-9 to TRBJ2-7; TRBD1 is a possible D gene (5 bases). The CDR3 length is 13 residues. V dropped 5 bases and J dropped 3 bases, with 11 bases sitting between them. Germline V lookup: CDR1 SEHNR, CDR2 FQNEAQ (reference sequence). CDR3 region: CASSQGTYYEQYF. CDR3 nucleotides: TGTGCCAGCAGCCAGGGTACCTACTACGAGCAGTACTTC.

In nucleotides, the CDR3 is TGTGCCAGCAGTTATCTAAGGGGGTCCTCCTACGAGCAGTACTTC. Residues: CASSYLRGSSYEQYF. V is TRBV6-5 and J is TRBJ2-7; perhaps TRBD1 as D (6 bases). Germline loops: CDR1 MNHEY, CDR2 SVGAGI. V was trimmed by 3 bases and J by 0 bases, leaving 12 bases between them. The CDR3 runs to 15 residues.

The V gene is TRBV19, the J gene TRBJ2-7, with TRBD1 matching 7 bases. This CDR3 is built from 12 residues. V trimming: 6 bases; J trimming: 4 bases; junction bases outside the gene matches: 3. Germline values: CDR1 LNHDA, CDR2 SQIVND (reference sequence). The CDR3 bases are TGTGCCAGTAGCCAGGGACAGTACGAGCAGTACTTC. Translated, it gives CASSQGQYEQYF.

V gene TRBV11-3 combines with J gene TRBJ2-2; D uncertain. The V gene's germline CDR1 is SGHNT and CDR2 YENEEA. Trimming cost V 5 bases and J 5 bases, with 3 bases left between them. This CDR3 contains 11 residues. The CDR3 protein is CASSRTGELFF. The DNA of the CDR3 is TGTGCCAGCAGCCGTACCGGGGAGCTGTTTTTT.

The rearrangement uses TRBV6-5 and TRBJ2-2; 8 bases are shared with TRBD1. The CDR3 is 14 amino acids. Germline values: CDR1 MNHEY, CDR2 SVGAGI. V lost 3 bases, J lost 9 bases, and 6 bases stayed unmatched. The CDR3 DNA reads as TGTGCCAGCAGTTATCTGACAGGGGTTAGGGAGCTGTTTTTT. This sequence encodes CASSYLTGVRELFF.

The CDR3 DNA follows: TGTGCCATCAGTGGCGGAGGGAGTCTGGATACGCAGTATTTT. Protein product: CAISGGGSLDTQYF. V usage is TRBV10-3 and J usage is TRBJ2-3; D is possibly TRBD2 (6 bases). This CDR3 contains 14 residues. Germline V gene data show CDR1 as ENHRY and CDR2 as SYGVKD. V was clipped by 4 bases and J by 6 bases, with 14 bases between them.

This chain connects TRBV7-9 to TRBJ2-2; 10 bases line up with TRBD1. This CDR3 contains 16 residues. Germline CDR1 SEHNR, CDR2 FQNEAQ (reference sequence). The ends lost 4 bases at V and 6 bases at J; junction bases unmatched: 8. CDR3 sequence reads: CASSSDRQGAAGELFF. The CDR3 region has the DNA TGTGCCAGCAGCTCCGACCGACAGGGGGCGGCCGGGGAGCTGTTTTTT.

This clone was detected only a few times. This chain uses TRBV5-1 with TRBJ2-2; TRBD2 matches at 7 bases. This CDR3 spans 15 amino acids. Germline V CDR1 and CDR2: SGHRS, YFSETQ. V shed 4 bases and J 8 bases; nucleotides not matched to a gene: 11. The CDR3 loop is CASSPTGTIVGELFF. The CDR3, as DNA: TGCGCCAGCAGCCCCACCGGGACTATAGTGGGGGAGCTGTTTTTT.

V usage is TRBV5-1 and J usage is TRBJ2-5; 9 nucleotides line up with TRBD1. Trimming removed 4 bases from V and 5 bases from J; junction bases left unmatched: 6. Germline assignment: CDR1 SGHRS and CDR2 YFSETQ. The CDR3 length is 14 residues. The CDR3 DNA sequence: TGCGCCAGCAGCGAACAGGGGGCAGGGGAGACCCAGTACTTC. Protein: CASSEQGAGETQYF.